The rows below give T cell receptor beta chains drawn from one sample of a study of shared clonotypes between healthy human individuals. The repertoire was sequenced with immunoSEQ multiplex PCR; TCRdb's copy has only in-frame clones and lacks some. The sample contains some 700,000 clones, 90% of which appear only once. Material for sequencing was memory CD8+ T cells from PBMCs. The receptors were gathered from a man aged 18 to 35 in good health. Some clones in this sample may be carry-over from other donors' samples. Both conserved end residues are part of each CDR3.

TRBJ2-7 TRBV29-1 CSAMGQSYEQYF
TRBJ1-1 TRBV27 CASSLFQSPMNTEAFF
TRBJ2-3 TRBV6-6 CASTRVSSDTQYF
TRBJ2-5 TRBV7-3 CASSLTGVQETQYF
TRBJ2-7 TRBV28 CASTTRQSYEQYF
TRBJ1-5 TRBV9 CASSQQEMYQPQHF
TRBJ2-1 TRBV15 CATSRDLALPRSYNEQFF
TRBJ2-7 TRBV15 CATSRDVGGIDEQYF
TRBJ2-1 TRBV11-2 CASSLTGGPYNEQFF
TRBJ2-7 TRBV2 CASSVWTRYEQYF
TRBJ1-1 TRBV11-2 CASRPTPWAFF
TRBJ2-7 TRBV7-3 CASSFFSGRDQYF
TRBJ1-1 TRBV4-1 CASSQVDGLGEAFF
TRBJ2-1 TRBV28 CASKNRQLGVDEQFF
TRBJ1-1 TRBV6-5 CASSSGTGWNTEAFF
TRBJ2-1 TRBV28 CASSGLAYNEQFF
TRBJ2-2 TRBV15 CATSSGSGSIGGELFF
TRBJ2-7 TRBV14 CASSQVFVDEQYF
TRBJ2-7 TRBV5-1 CASSLLGLAGGEQYF
TRBJ1-5 TRBV28 CASTAGVGQPQHF
TRBJ2-7 TRBV14 CASSPLSGVTYEQYF
TRBJ1-5 TRBV27 CASSLWRDQPQHF
TRBJ1-3 TRBV9 CASSVVPGGGSGNTIYF
TRBJ2-5 TRBV28 CASSSPGLAGGETQYF
TRBJ2-5 TRBV5-4 CASSSLAGGPGETQYF
TRBJ1-2 TRBV4-2 CASSPTGYYGYTF
TRBJ2-3 TRBV7-9 CASSLARTLGADTQYF
TRBJ2-7 TRBV27 CASSFTGGNEQYF
TRBJ1-1 TRBV4-2 CASSLIGDGIRGTEAFF
TRBJ1-5 TRBV19 CASSPQGEGNQPQHF
TRBJ2-1 TRBV13 CASSPQPGLGGGNEQFF